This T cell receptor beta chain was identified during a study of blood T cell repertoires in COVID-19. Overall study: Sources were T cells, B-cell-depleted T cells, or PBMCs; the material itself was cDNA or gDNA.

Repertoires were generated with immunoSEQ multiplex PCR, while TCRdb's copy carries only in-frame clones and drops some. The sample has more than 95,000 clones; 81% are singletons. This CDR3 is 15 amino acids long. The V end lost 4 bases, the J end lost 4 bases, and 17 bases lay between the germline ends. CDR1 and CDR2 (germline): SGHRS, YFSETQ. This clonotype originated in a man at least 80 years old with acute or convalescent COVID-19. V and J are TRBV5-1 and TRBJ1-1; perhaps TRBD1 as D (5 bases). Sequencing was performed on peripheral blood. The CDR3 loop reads CASSDELRGGTEAFF. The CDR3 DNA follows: TGCGCCAGCAGCGACGAGCTAAGGGGTGGCACTGAAGCTTTCTTT.